This T cell receptor beta chain is from a study of early T cells in non-severe SARS-CoV-2 infection. The table lists this clonotype with many counts. Trimming took off 10 bases at V and 0 bases at J, with 13 bases between the two ends. The CDR3 is made up of 13 amino acids. The germline CDR1 and CDR2 sequences are SGHNT and YYREEE (reference sequence). One entry per CDR3 protein results from TCRdb running MiXCR on the 5' RACE reads. The sample has roughly 92,000 distinct CDR3 sequences; more than 10% are singletons. Sequencing used whole blood, obtained at baseline. This TCR was recovered from an adult who was a healthcare worker with PCR-confirmed SARS-CoV-2 infection or an uninfected control (not recorded which). This chain joins TRBV5-4 and TRBJ1-1; possible D gene TRBD1, 5 bases. The CDR3 region has the DNA TGTGCCCAGCAACGGGGCATGAACACTGAAGCTTTCTTT. Translating gives CAQQRGMNTEAFF.